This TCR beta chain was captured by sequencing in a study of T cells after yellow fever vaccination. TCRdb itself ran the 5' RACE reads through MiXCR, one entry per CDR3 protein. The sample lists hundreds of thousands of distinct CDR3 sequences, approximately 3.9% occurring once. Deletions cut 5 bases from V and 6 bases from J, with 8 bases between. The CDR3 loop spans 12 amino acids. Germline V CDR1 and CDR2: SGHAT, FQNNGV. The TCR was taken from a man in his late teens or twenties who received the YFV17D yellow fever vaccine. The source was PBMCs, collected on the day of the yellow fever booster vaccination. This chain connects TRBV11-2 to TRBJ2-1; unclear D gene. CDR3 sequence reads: CASSPGLNEQFF. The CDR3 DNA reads TGTGCCAGCAGCCCGGGCCTCAATGAGCAGTTCTTC.